This TCR beta chain was retrieved from a study of blood T cell repertoires in COVID-19. Study-wide background: Samples of COVID-19 (acute and convalescent) were obtained from the United States, Italy and Spain. T cells, B-cell-depleted T cells, or PBMCs provided the cDNA or gDNA that served as material.

The ends were cut back, 4 bases at V and 0 bases at J, with 15 bases in the middle. The CDR3 has 16 amino acids. Germline CDR1 SGHNT, CDR2 YYREEE (reference sequence). Method: immunoSEQ multiplex PCR; TCRdb's copy keeps in-frame clones and lacks some. The sample contains about 670,000 clones, 80% to 90% of which appear only once. The sample was peripheral blood. This TCR came from a woman between 18 and 29 years old with acute or convalescent COVID-19. The rearrangement joins TRBV5-4 to TRBJ2-3; TRBD1 or TRBD2 may be the D gene (6 bases each). For the CDR3, the DNA is TGTGCCAGCAGCCTGGGGGGCGGAACTAGCACAGATACGCAGTATTTT. Translating gives CASSLGGGTSTDTQYF.